The T cell receptor (beta chain) under discussion was sequenced for a study of cytomegalovirus exposure and HLA in healthy donors. Turning to the study itself: Samples from HLA-typed donors yielded approximately 88 million unique TCRs in an early data release.

Findings and limits, study-wide: In a later analysis, an Asian-associated ancestry cluster reportedly showed fewer N-insertions than the approximately 640-donor mean. V- and J-gene trimming in TCR beta was tied to a missense DCLRE1C variant by an analysis performed later.

Samples came from healthy bone marrow donors. Comment on this clone: The antigen remains unidentified.

Trimming cost V 3 bases and J 2 bases; bases outside gene matches: 2. This CDR3 contains 16 residues. The germline CDR1 and CDR2 sequences are LNHDA and SQIVND (reference sequence). The PCR had 60 Vbeta and 13 Jbeta primers. This table comes from immunoSEQ multiplex PCR, and its TCRdb copy is limited to in-frame clones, with some not included. The sample comprises roughly 150,000 clones, about 85% of which are singletons, and approximately 2.5% rests with the top ten. Sample: PBMCs. The chain has TRBV19 and TRBJ2-6, with 9 bases aligning to TRBD1. This TCR came from a man aged 30-40 years in good health and CMV-seropositive. The CDR3 is CASSIGDRAGANVLTF. The CDR3 DNA sequence: TGTGCCAGTAGTATCGGGGACAGGGCTGGGGCCAACGTCCTGACTTTC.